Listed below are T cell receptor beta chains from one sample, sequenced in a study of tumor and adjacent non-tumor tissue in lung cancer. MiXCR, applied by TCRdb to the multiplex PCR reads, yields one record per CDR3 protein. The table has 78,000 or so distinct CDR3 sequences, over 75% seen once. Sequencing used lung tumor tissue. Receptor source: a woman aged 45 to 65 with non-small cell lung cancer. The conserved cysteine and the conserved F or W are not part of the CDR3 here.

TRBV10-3,AIARGNTDTQH
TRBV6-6,TSSMASSYNEQF
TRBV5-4,ASSTNRGLNEKLF
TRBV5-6,ASSLYGTVRPEYNELF
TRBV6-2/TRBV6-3,ANSFESVVYVSGLDQPQH
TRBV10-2,ASGLLAGGLYEQY
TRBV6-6,ASSYSGTGQETQY
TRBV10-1,ASSERGLTPKF
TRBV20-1,SACVTWMAYEQY
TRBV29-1,SIESGGSGTDTQY
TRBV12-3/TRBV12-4,AISLMGHSDEKLF
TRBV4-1,ASSQDQMEFRNEQS
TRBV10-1,AGSGDRQKQY
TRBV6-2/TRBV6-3,ASSSLLAANNEQF
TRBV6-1,ACSKVRVSYNEQF
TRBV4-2,ASSQGEGLSTDTHY
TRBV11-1,TSTRQGMDEQF
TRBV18,ASSPGFPSYDQY
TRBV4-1,ASSQAGYRYENQY
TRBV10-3,AINESGETGELL
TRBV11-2,DNSKTRGSADTQY
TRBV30,ALSFTGTGSQPQH
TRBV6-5,ASSWNFNSGELY
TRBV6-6,ASSYLEAGFLGDEQF
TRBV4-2,ASRQVFGREETQY
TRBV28,ASSRPTSGRVSEQF
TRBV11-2,VSSDAGVETQY
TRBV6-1,ASCELANYEQY
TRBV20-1,SANIKGGGSPLH
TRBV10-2,VSRDQNTEAF
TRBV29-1,SVSERWDTEAF
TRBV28,ASSKTGSTTNEKLF
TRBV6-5,ASSSRGTYNEQL
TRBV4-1,ASSHPKRNGQETQY
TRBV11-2,TSMGLPVEHF
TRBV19,ASSIRESADSINYGYT
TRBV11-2,DSSPWASDSYEQY
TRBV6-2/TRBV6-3,ASSSRPDGAIVLT
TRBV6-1,DSSVAGAINEQF
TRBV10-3,AISEGLTGEKLF
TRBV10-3,AITGLAGGSSFYDEQF
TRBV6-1,ASSAPVVGINQLQH
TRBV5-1,ASSFSGAYNEQF
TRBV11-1,ASRRTGLDTQY
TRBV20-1,NVEQGSTEAF
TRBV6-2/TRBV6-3,ASSLQLNSNQPQY
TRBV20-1,TTSDRGDEQF
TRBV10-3,VIRRDRDAYEQY
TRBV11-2,ASRLRRLAVSGEQY
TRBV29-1,SIGWGNDGYT
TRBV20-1,IARGKTGESSSLH